A selection of T cell receptor beta chains follows, all from one sample in a study of blood T cell repertoires in COVID-19. This table comes from immunoSEQ multiplex PCR, and its TCRdb copy is limited to in-frame clones, with some not included. The sample contains some 250,000 clones, about 80% of which appear only once. Sequenced: peripheral blood. The origin of the receptors is a woman of 80 years or more with acute or convalescent COVID-19. The CDR3 runs from the conserved cysteine through the conserved F or W. The D gene is left open where the match is weak. A clone size is listed for some rows: how often the clone was seen (once, few, many), or a class if it is expanded.

v_call	clone_size	j_call	d_call	cdr3_aa	cdr3_nt
TRBV6-5	.	TRBJ1-4	.	CASSPWGANEKLFF	TGTGCCAGCAGTCCGTGGGGGGCTAATGAAAAACTGTTTTTT
TRBV10-3	few	TRBJ1-6	TRBD1	CAINQDRGYSPLHF	TGTGCCATCAACCAGGACAGGGGCTATTCACCCCTCCACTTT
TRBV15	.	TRBJ2-2	TRBD1	CATSRDASRGLIYTGELFF	TGTGCCACCAGCAGAGATGCATCCAGGGGGCTTATTTACACCGGGGAGCTGTTTTTT
TRBV28	.	TRBJ2-2	TRBD1	CASSLRQGANGELFF	TGTGCCAGCAGTCTCCGACAGGGGGCGAACGGGGAGCTGTTTTTT
TRBV12-5	.	TRBJ2-7	TRBD2	CASGLAGGAYEQYF	TGTGCTAGTGGTTTGGCGGGGGGGGCTTACGAGCAGTACTTC
TRBV5-1	.	TRBJ2-5	TRBD1	CASSLGVGQGGETQYF	TGCGCCAGCAGCTTGGGTGTGGGACAGGGCGGAGAGACCCAGTACTTC
TRBV5-6	.	TRBJ1-5	.	CASSLSGWEPQHF	TGTGCCAGCAGCTTGTCAGGGTGGGAGCCCCAGCATTTT
TRBV9	.	TRBJ2-7	TRBD1	CASSPAGQGSLGLYEQYF	TGTGCCAGCAGTCCGGCGGGACAGGGATCTCTGGGGCTTTACGAGCAGTACTTC
TRBV9	.	TRBJ2-3	TRBD2	CASSVVGGAGTDTQYF	TGTGCCAGCAGCGTAGTGGGAGGGGCTGGCACAGATACGCAGTATTTT
TRBV19	.	TRBJ2-4	.	CASTTAKNSDIQYF	TGTGCCAGTACTACCGCAAAAAATAGTGATATTCAGTACTTC
TRBV4-2	.	TRBJ2-2	TRBD1	CASSPWTGNTGELFF	TGTGCCAGCAGCCCATGGACAGGGAACACCGGGGAGCTGTTTTTT
TRBV28	once	TRBJ2-3	.	CASSWGTLSTDTQYF	TGTGCCAGCAGCTGGGGGACACTCAGCACAGATACGCAGTATTTT
TRBV24-1	once	TRBJ2-2	.	CATSDSLAGTNTGELFF	TGTGCCACCAGTGATTCCCTTGCGGGGACCAACACCGGGGAGCTGTTTTTT
TRBV7-9	.	TRBJ1-5	.	CASSLDTVSNQPQHF	TGTGCCAGCAGCCTCGACACCGTTAGCAATCAGCCCCAGCATTTT
TRBV28	.	TRBJ1-3	.	CASSLPGSVNSGNTIYF	TGTGCCAGCAGTTTACCGGGGTCGGTCAACTCTGGAAACACCATATATTTT
TRBV28	few	TRBJ1-4	TRBD1	CASSPDPRTGTNEKLFF	TGTGCCAGCAGTCCTGACCCCAGGACAGGGACTAATGAAAAACTGTTTTTT
TRBV2	.	TRBJ1-3	TRBD1	CASSEIGTGVAGNTIYF	TGTGCCAGCAGTGAAATTGGCACAGGGGTAGCTGGAAACACCATATATTTT
TRBV23-1	.	TRBJ2-3	.	CASSRRIGATDTQYF	TGCGCCAGCAGTCGGCGGATAGGGGCCACAGATACGCAGTATTTT
TRBV2	.	TRBJ1-4	.	CASSGQAGNEKLFF	TGTGCCAGCAGCGGGCAGGCAGGGAATGAAAAACTGTTTTTT
TRBV7-2	.	TRBJ1-6	TRBD1	CASSLVGGGKSSYNSPLHF	TGTGCCAGCAGCTTAGTAGGGGGCGGAAAGAGCTCCTATAATTCACCCCTCCACTTT
TRBV6-2/TRBV6-3	.	TRBJ1-1	TRBD1	CASSDRQGSTEAFF	TGTGCCAGCAGCGATCGACAGGGTAGCACTGAAGCTTTCTTT
TRBV7-2	.	TRBJ1-4	.	CASSLASGRAEKLFF	TGTGCCAGCAGCTTAGCTTCGGGCAGGGCTGAAAAACTGTTTTTT
TRBV30	.	TRBJ1-6	.	CAWSVGANSPLHF	TGTGCCTGGAGTGTAGGAGCTAATTCACCCCTCCACTTT
TRBV7-8	.	TRBJ1-2	.	CASSLSSSRLGGYTF	TGTGCCAGCAGCTTATCTTCATCCCGACTGGGTGGCTACACCTTC
TRBV5-1	.	TRBJ1-6	.	CASSLAGTKAYNSPLHF	TGCGCCAGCAGCTTGGCTGGGACAAAAGCCTATAATTCACCCCTCCACTTT
TRBV4-1	few	TRBJ1-6	TRBD1	CASSLPGQGPYNSPLHF	TGCGCCAGCAGTCTTCCGGGACAGGGTCCATATAATTCACCCCTCCACTTT
TRBV28	.	TRBJ2-4	TRBD1	CASTTGQGDALAKNIQYF	TGTGCCAGCACCACAGGACAGGGAGACGCACTAGCCAAAAACATTCAGTACTTC
TRBV24-1	.	TRBJ2-2	.	CATSDPGQGGTGELFF	TGTGCCACCAGTGACCCCGGGCAGGGTGGCACCGGGGAGCTGTTTTTT
TRBV7-9	.	TRBJ2-3	.	CASSPSADTQYF	TGTGCCAGCAGCCCGTCTGCGGATACGCAGTATTTT
TRBV7-2	.	TRBJ2-5	.	CASSLAGGASAWWETQYF	TGTGCCAGCAGCTTAGCGGGGGGGGCGTCAGCCTGGTGGGAGACCCAGTACTTC
TRBV19	.	TRBJ1-1	.	CASSLSLMNTEAFF	TGTGCCAGTAGTTTGTCACTTATGAACACTGAAGCTTTCTTT
TRBV7-9	few	TRBJ2-3	TRBD2	CASRSSGGTDTQYF	TGTGCCAGCAGATCCAGCGGGGGCACAGATACGCAGTATTTT
TRBV3-1/TRBV3-2	.	TRBJ2-7	.	CASSLQGLAYEQYF	TGTGCCAGCAGCCTACAAGGGCTAGCTTACGAGCAGTACTTC